This TCR beta chain was retrieved from a study of blood T cells in healthy people across ages (dated by TCRdb to the mid-2010s). Looking at the study overall: In model experiments, template switching captured about one uniquely barcoded TCR beta cDNA molecule for every two T cells. The study measured age-related changes in TCR beta repertoire diversity using deep sequencing normalized with unique cDNA molecular identifiers. The donors were split into four age groups: young (average roughly 15 years), middle-aged (over 35), aged (62) and long-lived (approximately 89). To avoid experimental bias, donors of different ages were distributed randomly across sequencing lanes. Using the same blood draw, the study looked at two additional independent replicas of 1 million unique cDNA reads for two donors, one aged 18 to 30 and the other aged 80 or older. The paper as a whole reports these results and caveats: The percentage of naive T cells measured by flow cytometry correlated strongly with observed TCR beta diversity. Because donor CMV infection status was unknown, age-related changes in expanded clonotypes were potentially confounded. Compared with the aged group, the long-lived group had more naive CD4+ T cells, fewer expanded clones and increased TCR diversity, suggesting age selection. As age increased, observed TCR beta diversity per million T cells dropped in a roughly linear way, and a significant reduction was already evident by age 40. Total diversity estimates from one million sequenced T cells were considered lower bounds and underestimates. Since profiling was done on bulk unsorted PBMCs, naive and antigen-experienced compartments could not be conclusively compared.

The donors were roughly 38 Caucasian individuals from Russia, aged roughly 6 to 90 years, who were systemically healthy. Each donor gave about 9.8 milliliters of peripheral blood, drawn into EDTA-treated Vacutainer tubes. Ficoll-Paque density-gradient centrifugation was used to isolate PBMCs, with at least 6 million per sample. Trizol reagent was used to extract total RNA from PBMCs, with at least 6 micrograms per sample. Naive CD45RAhigh/CD27high T cell percentages were measured by flow cytometry on a PBMC aliquot from every donor. Library generation was performed with 5' RACE. A second PCR of about 7 to 12 cycles was run with a J-beta primer mix and a sample-barcoded 5' primer. A template-switch 5' adaptor carrying 12 random nucleotides introduced a unique molecular identifier onto each TCR beta cDNA molecule. At least 2.5 million CDR3-containing paired-end reads were obtained from each sample. The Mint cDNA synthesis kit, primed by a TRBC-specific oligonucleotide, was used to synthesize first-strand cDNA from all RNA. Following uracil-DNA glycosylase treatment, a first 18-cycle PCR with universal primers M1SS and BC2_uni_R was performed on all cDNA. The original methods were these. Normalization of each sample was performed by random selection of 1 million high-quality reads, each carrying a distinct molecular identifier. Instead of being binned into consensus sequences, reads that shared molecular identifiers were thrown out. MiTCR, with a Q25 quality threshold and the strictest error-elimination algorithm, was used for CDR3 identification, clonotype clustering and error correction. A nonparametric unseen species model using Euler transformation provided a lower-bound estimate of total TCR beta diversity. Clones were called with MiXCR by TCRdb after fastp trimmed the public reads at Q25, and only in-frame beta chains were retained. Every entry covers one CDR3 protein and lists the most common genes and DNA from its rows. The V and J calls, along with clone size, are taken from TCRdb and not from the paper's own processing. The sample table lists fewer than 2,000,000 distinct CDR3 sequences, roughly two fifths of them with a count of one. Of the sample, more than 20% falls within the top ten clones.

This clonotype has a handful of counts. Its antigen is not yet known. One base away there is no much larger clone; base qualities are not given. CDR3 length: 14 amino acids, cysteine to phenylalanine. Only the CDR3 DNA stays, 42 bases, in frame from base 1. Trimming takes 5 bases off V and 8 bases off J; junction bases not matched to a gene: 8. The TCR originated in a human donor in good health. Sequences were obtained from blood. The chain is made from TRBV12-3 or TRBV12-4 and TRBJ1-5, and TRBD1 matches 8 of the central bases. The DNA is as follows: TGTGCCAGCAGTCGACGGACAGGGAGGGAGCCCCAGCATTTT. Its product reads: CASSRRTGREPQHF.